One sample yielded the 31 T cell receptor beta chains listed below, sequenced in a study of sequential checkpoint blockade in melanoma. TCRdb keeps only in-frame clones here, not all; method: immunoSEQ multiplex PCR. This table holds roughly 34,000 clones, 65% to 90% found once. Sample treatment: randomized to nivolumab then ipilimumab (arm A) or the reverse (arm B). Material: CD8+ T cells sorted from blood (inferred from file names), obtained from a patient given nivolumab and ipilimumab in sequence. These receptors came from a human donor with melanoma.

CDR3 DNA sequence: TGTGCCAGCAGTTCAATCAACAGGGGGCGCAGGGTTTACAATGAGCAGTTCTTC. Residues: CASSSINRGRRVYNEQFF. The rearrangement links TRBV5-4 to TRBJ2-1, with 9 bases matching TRBD1. This CDR3 has 18 residues. With V trimmed by 5 bases and J by 4 bases, 16 bases remained unmatched. Germline values: CDR1 SGHNT, CDR2 YYREEE (reference sequence).

DNA for the CDR3: TGTGCCATCAGTAATCCGGGGACTAGACGGAGCACAGATACGCAGTATTTT. The encoded protein is CAISNPGTRRSTDTQYF. The chain combines TRBV10-3 with TRBJ2-3; 8 bases line up with TRBD2. The V gene end was trimmed by 5 bases and the J gene end by 0 bases; junction bases not matched to a gene: 10. The germline gives CDR1 ENHRY, CDR2 SYGVKD. The CDR3 spans 17 residues.

This sequence joins TRBV7-2 and TRBJ2-2, with 14 bases that match TRBD2. The V segment lost 5 bases and the J segment 1 base; nucleotides outside the gene matches: 6. CDR3 length: 18 residues. CDR1 is SGHTA and CDR2 is FQGNSA in the germline V gene. The CDR3 region has the DNA TGTGCCAGCAGCCGGGGACTAGCGGGGGCCCAGAACACCGGGGAGCTGTTTTTT. Residues: CASSRGLAGAQNTGELFF.

This chain's CDR3 is CASSIQGAGNQPQHF. CDR3 bases: TGTGCCAGCAGCATCCAGGGGGCAGGCAATCAGCCCCAGCATTTT. V and J are TRBV28 and TRBJ1-5; the match to TRBD1 covers 8 bases. Germline loops: CDR1 MDHEN, CDR2 SYDVKM. J lost 2 bases, V lost 6 bases, and 6 bases had no gene match. The CDR3 consists of 15 residues.

The gene calls are TRBV10-3 and TRBJ2-2, with no clear D. The CDR3 spans 13 residues. Germline V lookup: CDR1 ENHRY, CDR2 SYGVKD. Trimming removed 10 bases from V and 5 bases from J, with 14 bases in between. Written as DNA, the CDR3 is TGTGCCACCTTTAGTATCGATACCGGGGAGCTGTTTTTT. Translated, it gives CATFSIDTGELFF.

The CDR3: CASSVTGGSTEAFF. In DNA, the CDR3 is TGTGCCAGCAGTGTGACAGGTGGGAGCACTGAAGCTTTCTTT. V gene TRBV27 combines with J gene TRBJ1-1, with D perhaps TRBD1 (6 bases). Germline V gene data show CDR1 as MNHEY and CDR2 as SMNVEV (reference sequence). V shed 5 bases and J shed 4 bases, with 14 bases lying between them. The CDR3 loop spans 14 amino acids.

V and J are TRBV7-6 and TRBJ2-3; D remains ambiguous. This CDR3 comprises 15 residues. Trimming left V 3 bases short and J 2 bases short, with 12 bases between. Germline V CDR1 and CDR2: SGHVS, FNYEAQ. The CDR3 sequence: CASSFSGQNTDTQYF. The CDR3 DNA reads as TGTGCCAGCAGCTTCAGTGGGCAAAACACAGATACGCAGTATTTT.

The chain couples TRBV19 to TRBJ2-1, with TRBD1 identical over 9 bases. V was pared by 5 bases and J by 3 bases, with 5 bases of the junction left unmatched. This CDR3 region has 15 residues. Germline V gives CDR1 LNHDA, CDR2 SQIVND (reference sequence). The DNA for the CDR3 is TGTGCCAGTAGTCCCGGGACAGGGAACTACAATGAGCAGTTCTTC. This gives the protein CASSPGTGNYNEQFF.

This clone appeared once. The chain couples TRBV5-8 to TRBJ2-5; TRBD2 might be the D (5 bases). The DNA end favors TRBJ2-7, so the J call may be wrong. This CDR3 region has 14 residues. Germline loops: CDR1 SGHTS, CDR2 YDEGEE. CDR3 sequence reads: CASSLTEESYEQYF. In nucleotides, the CDR3 is TGTGCCAGCAGCTTGACGGAGGAATCCTACGAGCAGTACTTC.

J is TRBJ2-7 and V is TRBV11-2; TRBD1 matches 7 bases. This CDR3 has 14 amino acids. CDR1 SGHAT and CDR2 FQNNGV come from the germline V gene. The ends lost 2 bases at V and 3 bases at J; junction bases unmatched: 4. CDR3: CASSLQGDHYEQYF. In DNA, the CDR3 is TGTGCCAGCAGCTTACAGGGGGACCACTACGAGCAGTACTTC.

This clone was found once. The chain couples TRBV5-1 to TRBJ2-3; tentative D call: TRBD2 (6 bases). Germline V gene sequence: CDR1 SGHRS, CDR2 YFSETQ. The germline V and J ends were trimmed by 3 bases and 3 bases, with 17 bases remaining between them. This CDR3 spans 16 amino acids. CDR3 loop: CASSSRGYLMTDTQYF. In nucleotides, the CDR3 is TGCGCCAGCAGCTCGCGGGGCTATCTGATGACAGATACGCAGTATTTT.

The CDR3 nucleotides read TGTGCCAGCAGCCCCACAGGGTGGAAGCCTGAAGCTTTCTTT. This sequence encodes CASSPTGWKPEAFF. V usage is TRBV5-6 and J usage is TRBJ1-1; the D gene is possibly TRBD1 (6 bases). Germline lookup yields CDR1 SGHDT and CDR2 YYEEEE. The length of the CDR3 is 14 residues. V dropped 4 bases and J dropped 6 bases, with 16 bases sitting between them.

V is TRBV4-1 and J is TRBJ2-5, with D unresolved. The DNA end is more similar to TRBJ2-7, so the J call may be wrong. CDR3 length: 13 amino acids. Germline V lookup: CDR1 MGHRA, CDR2 YSYEKL. CDR3 in amino acids: CASSQDGFYEQYF. The CDR3 nucleotides are TGCGCCAGCAGCCAAGACGGTTTCTACGAGCAGTACTTC.

The chain links TRBV4-1 to TRBJ2-7, with TRBD1 matching over 9 bases. This CDR3 is 15 amino acids long. Germline V gives CDR1 MGHRA, CDR2 YSYEKL. The trim removed 1 base at V and 7 bases at J, leaving 8 bases unmatched. CDR3 protein: CASSQVGTGRKEQYF. The CDR3 nucleotides are TGCGCCAGCAGCCAAGTGGGGACAGGGAGAAAAGAGCAGTACTTC.

A remark on this clone: Sequence at one end of the junction differs from germline and may be a read error. The rearrangement uses TRBV5-4 and TRBJ2-1; the match to TRBD2 covers 7 bases. CDR1 is SGHNT, CDR2 YYREEE, per germline (reference sequence). This CDR3 has 16 amino acids. Here the CDR3 reads CASSQATGGTYNEQFF. Written as DNA, the CDR3 is TGCGCCAGCAGCCAAGCTACGGGGGGAACCTACAATGAGCAGTTCTTC.

In DNA form, the CDR3 reads TGTGCCACCAGCAGAGGACAGGGGGATTTGTACGAGCAGTACTTC. Residues: CATSRGQGDLYEQYF. This chain links TRBV15 with TRBJ2-7; TRBD1 matches at 9 bases. Germline values: CDR1 LNHNV, CDR2 YYDKDF (reference sequence). The V gene end was trimmed by 1 base and the J gene end by 4 bases; junction bases not matched to a gene: 5. There are 15 residues in the CDR3.

This clone was detected only once. This chain links TRBV19 with TRBJ2-1, with 7 bases identical to TRBD2. With 1 base clipped from V and 10 bases from J, the junction kept 10 bases outside the gene matches. CDR3 length: 15 amino acids. The germline CDR1 and CDR2 sequences are LNHDA and SQIVND (reference sequence). The DNA of the CDR3 is TGTGCCAGTAGTATAGCCTTGACTAGCTATTACGAGCAGTTCTTC. Translation: CASSIALTSYYEQFF.

V usage is TRBV28 and J usage is TRBJ1-1, with a tentative D call TRBD1 (6 bases). CDR1 MDHEN and CDR2 SYDVKM come from the germline V gene. Trimming left V 3 bases short and J 0 bases short, with 8 bases between. This CDR3 has 14 residues. The CDR3: CASSLTGLNTEAFF. As DNA, the CDR3 is TGTGCCAGCAGTTTGACAGGATTGAACACTGAAGCTTTCTTT.

The rearrangement uses TRBV28 and TRBJ2-4; no definite D call. CDR3 length: 16 residues. V lost 4 bases and J lost 0, with 13 bases in between. The germline V gene has CDR1 MDHEN and CDR2 SYDVKM. The CDR3 DNA reads as TGTGCCAGCAGTTCCGCCCTCGAGGCAGCCAAAAACATTCAGTACTTC. As protein: CASSSALEAAKNIQYF.

This clone is a singleton in its sample. The J gene is TRBJ1-1, the V gene TRBV27, with D tentatively TRBD1 (5 bases). Trimming shortened V by 0 bases and J by 9 bases, and 14 bases separated the two germline ends. Per the germline V gene, CDR1 is MNHEY and CDR2 is SMNVEV (reference sequence). This CDR3 contains 14 residues. The DNA of the CDR3 is TGTGCCAGCAGTTTATCGTGGACGGGGGAACAAGCTTTCTTT. As protein: CASSLSWTGEQAFF.

The chain is built from TRBV4-3 and TRBJ2-3, with D tentatively TRBD2 (5 bases). The CDR3 totals 17 residues. Germline V gene data show CDR1 as LGHNA and CDR2 as YSLEER. V lost 1 base to trimming and J lost 0 bases, with 14 bases between them. CDR3 protein: CASSQVTTGLSTDTQYF. The CDR3 DNA follows: TGCGCCAGCAGCCAAGTAACGACTGGACTGAGCACAGATACGCAGTATTTT.

This clone was seen more than once but under ten times. CDR3 sequence reads: CATSSPRQRGITDTQYF. The CDR3 nucleotides are TGTGCCACCAGCAGCCCTAGGCAACGGGGGATAACAGATACGCAGTATTTT. This rearrangement joins TRBV15 to TRBJ2-3; weak D call: TRBD2 (6 bases). The CDR3 has 17 residues. V lost 3 bases to trimming and J lost 3 bases, with 19 bases between them. Germline-derived CDR1 and CDR2 are LNHNV and YYDKDF (reference sequence).

This chain links TRBV11-2 with TRBJ1-6, with a weak D call TRBD1 (5 bases). The CDR3 spans 14 residues. Trimming pared 2 bases from V and 10 bases from J, leaving 12 bases between. Germline CDR1 SGHAT, CDR2 FQNNGV. The CDR3: CASSLNGAGSPLHF. The CDR3 bases are TGTGCCAGCAGCTTAAATGGGGCTGGGTCACCCCTCCACTTT.

This chain links TRBV5-1 with TRBJ1-2; no clear D. CDR3 length: 13 amino acids. CDR1 and CDR2 (germline): SGHRS, YFSETQ. V was pared by 0 bases and J by 8 bases, with 11 bases between. In DNA form, the CDR3 reads TGCGCCAGCAGCTTGGCGAGGGCGAGGGGCTACACCTTC. Translation gives CASSLARARGYTF.

As DNA, the CDR3 is TGTGCCAGCAGCCCAGCGGGAGAGCCCTACGAGCAGTACTTC. Amino acid sequence: CASSPAGEPYEQYF. The chain joins TRBV11-1 to TRBJ2-7; 8 bases align to TRBD2. The trim removed 5 bases at V and 2 bases at J, leaving 5 bases unmatched. The germline gives CDR1 SGHAT, CDR2 FQDESV (reference sequence). The CDR3 runs to 14 residues.

The chain recombines TRBV13 with TRBJ2-7; TRBD2 aligns across 11 bases. V trimming: 4 bases; J trimming: 0 bases; junction bases outside the gene matches: 5. Germline V gene lookup returns CDR1 PRHDT and CDR2 FYEKMQ (reference sequence). CDR3 length: 16 residues. CDR3 coding DNA: TGTGCCAGCAGCTACCGGACTAGCGGGTACTCCTACGAGCAGTACTTC. Amino acids: CASSYRTSGYSYEQYF. Drawing the rest from reference TRBV13 and TRBJ2-7, the complete variable domain is AAGVIQSPRHLIKEKRETATLKCYPIPRHDTVYWYQQGPGQDPQFLISFYEKMQSDKGSIPDRFSAQQFSDYHSELNMSSLELGDSALYFCASSYRTSGYSYEQYFGPGTRLTVT.

The chain joins TRBV27 to TRBJ1-5; D gene unclear. CDR1 MNHEY and CDR2 SMNVEV come from the germline V gene (reference sequence). V shed 5 bases and J shed 3 bases, with 11 bases lying between them. This CDR3 has 14 residues. This CDR3 reads CASSRRRVNQPQHF. In nucleotides, the CDR3 is TGTGCCAGCAGTCGCCGACGGGTCAATCAGCCCCAGCATTTT.

This clone showed up just a few times. CDR3 coding DNA: TGTGCCAGCAAGGACCAACTTGACAGGGACACTGAAGCTTTCTTT. Its translation: CASKDQLDRDTEAFF. The chain couples TRBV28 to TRBJ1-1, with 7 positions matching TRBD1. The CDR3 contains 15 residues. V lost 7 bases to trimming and J lost 3 bases; unmatched junction nucleotides: 11. Germline assignment: CDR1 MDHEN and CDR2 SYDVKM.

The CDR3 region is CASSPTSRVEQFF. The CDR3 DNA is TGTGCCAGCAGCCCGACTAGCAGGGTTGAGCAGTTCTTC. The chain uses TRBV7-6 and TRBJ2-1; 7 bases are shared with TRBD2. Trimming removed 5 bases from V and 9 bases from J; junction bases left unmatched: 7. The CDR3 sequence is 13 residues long. The germline CDR1 and CDR2 sequences are SGHVS and FNYEAQ.

V and J are TRBV19 and TRBJ2-2; 9 bases are a match to TRBD1. The CDR3 sequence is 14 residues long. V was pared by 9 bases and J by 3 bases, with 5 bases of the junction left unmatched. Germline lookup yields CDR1 LNHDA and CDR2 SQIVND (reference sequence). The CDR3 DNA reads as TGTGCCAGCCTCCGGGACAGGGACACCGGGGAGCTGTTTTTT. Encoded protein: CASLRDRDTGELFF.

The sample holds one count of this clone. This rearrangement joins TRBV4-3 to TRBJ2-3; 10 nucleotides agree with TRBD2. The J segment lost 8 bases and the V segment lost 2 bases, leaving 10 bases of the junction unmatched. The germline V gene has CDR1 LGHNA and CDR2 YSLEER. The CDR3 extends over 16 amino acids. CDR3 loop: CASSQLEAGGRGTQYF. CDR3 coding DNA: TGCGCCAGCAGCCAATTAGAAGCGGGGGGGCGGGGTACGCAGTATTTT.